This entry lists 8 T cell receptor beta chains sequenced from one sample in a study of identical twins. TCRdb called the 5' RACE reads again in MiXCR, with one record for every CDR3 protein. The sample consists of roughly 540,000 distinct CDR3 sequences, less than 25% of them appearing once. The sample also formed part of further work on T cells expressing NK-cell markers.

Sequences were obtained from CD4+ T cells sorted from blood. The receptors shown here come from a woman aged 18-30 years in good health.

The chain uses TRBV7-2 and TRBJ2-7; tentatively, D is TRBD1 (5 bases). The CDR3 length is 17 residues. The germline V gene has CDR1 SGHTA and CDR2 FQGNSA. Trimming pared 5 bases from V and 2 bases from J, leaving 22 bases between. This CDR3 is CASSHVAGHPIPYEQYF. CDR3 DNA: TGTGCCAGCAGCCATGTTGCCGGACATCCGATACCCTACGAGCAGTACTTC.

This sequence joins TRBV6-2 or TRBV6-3 and TRBJ1-5; D remains unclear. CDR1 is MNHEY, CDR2 SVGEGT, per germline. The V end lost 4 bases, the J end lost 1 base, and 11 bases lay between the germline ends. This CDR3 region has 15 residues. CDR3 nucleotides: TGTGCCAGCAGTTCTCTCATTCGGAGCAATCAGCCCCAGCATTTT. The encoded protein is CASSSLIRSNQPQHF.

CDR3 coding DNA: TGCGCCAGCAGCCCGGGAAGTACGGGAGCGGGCACAGATACGCAGTATTTT. Amino acid sequence: CASSPGSTGAGTDTQYF. The V gene is TRBV5-1, the J gene TRBJ2-3; D is possibly TRBD2 (6 bases). V was clipped by 4 bases and J by 1 base, with 19 bases between them. Germline CDR1 and CDR2: SGHRS and YFSETQ. This CDR3 has 17 amino acids.

The rearrangement joins TRBV15 to TRBJ1-2; 9 bases align to TRBD1. The CDR3 contains 16 residues. Germline CDR1 reads LNHNV; CDR2 reads YYDKDF (reference sequence). V gave up 3 bases and J gave up 6 bases; unmatched junction bases: 11. CDR3 in amino acids: CATSRGGRQGGNGYTF. CDR3 nucleotide sequence: TGTGCCACCAGCAGGGGCGGAAGACAGGGGGGGAATGGCTACACCTTC.

This clonotype was observed a handful of times. The chain combines TRBV20-1 with TRBJ1-1, with a tentative D call TRBD1 (5 bases). The CDR3 consists of 14 residues. V lost 1 base and J 3 bases, leaving 12 bases between the germline ends. CDR1 and CDR2 (germline): DFQATT, SNEGSKA (reference sequence). CDR3 residues: CSARGWEGYTEAFF. The CDR3, as DNA: TGCAGTGCTAGAGGGTGGGAGGGGTACACTGAAGCTTTCTTT.

Only a few counts were recorded for this clonotype. This sequence joins TRBV12-3 or TRBV12-4 and TRBJ2-3, with D unresolved. V lost 7 bases to trimming and J lost 2 bases, with 25 bases between them. This CDR3 region has 18 residues. The CDR3 protein is CASTRRGWRAKHTDTQYF. The CDR3 nucleotides are TGTGCCAGCACCCGTAGAGGTTGGCGCGCAAAACACACAGATACGCAGTATTTT.

The table lists this clonotype with a few counts. This chain uses TRBV5-1 with TRBJ1-2; 10 nucleotides agree with TRBD1. CDR1 and CDR2 (germline): SGHRS, YFSETQ. The CDR3 length is 15 residues. Trimming removed 1 base from V and 7 bases from J; junction bases left unmatched: 7. CDR3 DNA sequence: TGCGCCAGCAGCTTGAGTGTACGGACAGGGGGTGGCTACACCTTC. It yields the protein CASSLSVRTGGGYTF.

This clonotype was seen only a few times. The CDR3 region has the DNA TGCAGTGCACTAACTAGCGGGAGCTCACATACGCAGTATTTT. This codes for CSALTSGSSHTQYF. The chain is built from TRBV20-1 and TRBJ2-3, with TRBD2 matching 11 bases. The CDR3 is 14 amino acids. Germline CDR1 reads DFQATT; CDR2 reads SNEGSKA (reference sequence). J lost 7 bases, V lost 6 bases, and 9 bases had no gene match.